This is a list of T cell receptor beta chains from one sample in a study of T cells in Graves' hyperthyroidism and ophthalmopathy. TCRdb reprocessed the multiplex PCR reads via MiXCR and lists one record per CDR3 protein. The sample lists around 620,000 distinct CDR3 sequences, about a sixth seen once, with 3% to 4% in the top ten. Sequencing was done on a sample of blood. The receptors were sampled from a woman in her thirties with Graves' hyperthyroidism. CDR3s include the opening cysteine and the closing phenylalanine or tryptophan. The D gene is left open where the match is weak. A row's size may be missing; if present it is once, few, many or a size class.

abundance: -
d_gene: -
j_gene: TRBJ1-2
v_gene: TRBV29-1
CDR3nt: TGCAGCGTTGAGGGGAGGGGCTACACCTTC
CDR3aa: CSVEGRGYTF

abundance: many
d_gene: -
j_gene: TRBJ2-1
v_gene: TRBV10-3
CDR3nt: TGTGCCATCAGTGACTTAGGGGGGGGGGATGAGCAGTTCTTC
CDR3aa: CAISDLGGGDEQFF

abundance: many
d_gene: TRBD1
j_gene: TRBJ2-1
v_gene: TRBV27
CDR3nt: TGTGCCAGCAGTTCCGGACAGGCTGTAAAACAGTTCTTC
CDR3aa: CASSSGQAVKQFF

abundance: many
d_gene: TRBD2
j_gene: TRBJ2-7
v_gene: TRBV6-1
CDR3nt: TGTGCCAGCAGTGTTACTAGCGCCTACTCCTACGAGCAGTACTTC
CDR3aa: CASSVTSAYSYEQYF

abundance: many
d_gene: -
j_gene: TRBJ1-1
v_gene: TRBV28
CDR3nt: TGTGCCAGCACGGACGGGGGTTCGGCTTTCTTT
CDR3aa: CASTDGGSAFF

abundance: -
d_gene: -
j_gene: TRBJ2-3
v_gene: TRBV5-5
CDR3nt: TGCGCCAGCAGCCAAGAAGGAGTCTCCGCAGATACGCAGTATTTT
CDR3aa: CASSQEGVSADTQYF

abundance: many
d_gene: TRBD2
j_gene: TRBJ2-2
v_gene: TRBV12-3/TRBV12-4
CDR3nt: TGTGCCAGCAGTTTTGTAGCGGGAGGTGGAACCGGGGAGCTGTTTTTT
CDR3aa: CASSFVAGGGTGELFF

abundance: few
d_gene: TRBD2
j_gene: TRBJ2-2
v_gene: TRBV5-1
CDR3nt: TGCGCCCCACTGGGGAGGGCACACACCGGGGAGCTGTTTTTT
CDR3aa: CAPLGRAHTGELFF

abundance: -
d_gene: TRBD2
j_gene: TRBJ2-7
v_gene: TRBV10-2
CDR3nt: TGCGCCAGCCGTGGACTAGCGGGAGAAGGCGAGCAGTACTTC
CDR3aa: CASRGLAGEGEQYF

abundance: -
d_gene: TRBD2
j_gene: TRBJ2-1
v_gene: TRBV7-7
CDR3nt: TGTGCTAGCAGCCGACTGACTAGCGCGAATGAGCAGTTCTTC
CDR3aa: CASSRLTSANEQFF

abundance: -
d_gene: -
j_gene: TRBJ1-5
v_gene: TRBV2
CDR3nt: TGTGCCAGCAGTGAAGGCGGGGAAAGTCAGCCCCAGCATTTT
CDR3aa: CASSEGGESQPQHF

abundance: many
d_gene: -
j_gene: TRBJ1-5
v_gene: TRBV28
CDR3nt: TGTGCCAGCAGTTTATCGCAGGGCCCCCATCAGCCCCAGCATTTT
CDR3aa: CASSLSQGPHQPQHF

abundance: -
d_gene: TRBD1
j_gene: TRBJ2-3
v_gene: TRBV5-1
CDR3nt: TGCGCCAGCAGCTCAACAGGGGGCCCAGATACGCAGTATTTT
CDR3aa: CASSSTGGPDTQYF

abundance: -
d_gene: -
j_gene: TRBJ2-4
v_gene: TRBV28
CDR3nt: TGTGCCAGCAGTCCCATGGGACTCTCCCCTATAGCAGCCAAAAACATTCAGTACTTC
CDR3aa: CASSPMGLSPIAAKNIQYF

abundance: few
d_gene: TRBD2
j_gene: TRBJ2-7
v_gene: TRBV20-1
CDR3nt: TGCAGCCCGCGGGCTAGCGGGAACTACGAGCAGTACTTC
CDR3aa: CSPRASGNYEQYF

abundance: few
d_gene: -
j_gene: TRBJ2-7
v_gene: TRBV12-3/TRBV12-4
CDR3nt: TGTGCCAGCAGGCCCTCAGTGGGGGGAGAATACGAGCAGTACTTC
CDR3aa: CASRPSVGGEYEQYF

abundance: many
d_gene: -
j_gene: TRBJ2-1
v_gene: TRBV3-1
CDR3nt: TGTGCCAGCAGCCAGATGATGGGTGGTGAGCAGTTCTTC
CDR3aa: CASSQMMGGEQFF

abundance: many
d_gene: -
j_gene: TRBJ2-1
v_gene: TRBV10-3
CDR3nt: TGTGCCATCAGTGATTTTAAGGACAGCTCCTACAATGAGCAGTTCTTC
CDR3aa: CAISDFKDSSYNEQFF

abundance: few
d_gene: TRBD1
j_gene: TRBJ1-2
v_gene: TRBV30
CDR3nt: TGTGCCTGGAACAGGGACAGGCGTAACTATGGCTACACCTTC
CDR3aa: CAWNRDRRNYGYTF

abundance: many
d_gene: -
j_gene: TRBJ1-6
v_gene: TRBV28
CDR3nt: TGTGCCAGCAGTTTAAGGGGGGCGAGTTCACCCCTCCACTTT
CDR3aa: CASSLRGASSPLHF

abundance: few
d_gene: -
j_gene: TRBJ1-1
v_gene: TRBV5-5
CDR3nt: TGTGCCAGCAGCTTGGTAGGTGGGGCTGAAGCTTTCTTT
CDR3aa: CASSLVGGAEAFF

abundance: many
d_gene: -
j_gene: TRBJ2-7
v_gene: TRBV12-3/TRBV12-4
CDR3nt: TGTGCCAGCAGTTTGGGCGCAGCCCCATCGCTCCTAAAATACGAGCAGTACTTC
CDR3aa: CASSLGAAPSLLKYEQYF

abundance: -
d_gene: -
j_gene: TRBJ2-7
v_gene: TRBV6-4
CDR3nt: TGTGCCAGCTTCCGGGACAACTCCTACGAGCAGTACTTC
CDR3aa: CASFRDNSYEQYF

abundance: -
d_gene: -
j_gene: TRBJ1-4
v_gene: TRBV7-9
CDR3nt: TGTGCCAGCAGCTTCAGCCAAACGACCATTAATGAAAAACTGTTTTTT
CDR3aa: CASSFSQTTINEKLFF

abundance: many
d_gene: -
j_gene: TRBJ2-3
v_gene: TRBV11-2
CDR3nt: TGTGCCAGCAGCTTAGCCCGAGATACGCAGTATTTT
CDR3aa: CASSLARDTQYF

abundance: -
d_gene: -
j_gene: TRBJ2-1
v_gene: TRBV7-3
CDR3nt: TGTGCCAGCAGCTTGTTAGGGACTGCCAATGAGCAGTTCTTC
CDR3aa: CASSLLGTANEQFF